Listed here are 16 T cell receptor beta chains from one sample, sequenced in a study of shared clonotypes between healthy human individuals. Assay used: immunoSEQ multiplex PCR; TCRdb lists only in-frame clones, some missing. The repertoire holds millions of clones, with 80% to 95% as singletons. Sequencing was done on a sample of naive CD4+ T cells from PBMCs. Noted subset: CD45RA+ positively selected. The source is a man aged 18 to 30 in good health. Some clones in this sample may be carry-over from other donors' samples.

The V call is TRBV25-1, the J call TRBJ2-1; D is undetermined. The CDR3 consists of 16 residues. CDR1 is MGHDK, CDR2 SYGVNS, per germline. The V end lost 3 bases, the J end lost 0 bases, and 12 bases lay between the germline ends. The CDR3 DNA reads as TGTGCCAGCAGTGACGGCCCGTATGGCTCCTACAATGAGCAGTTCTTC. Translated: CASSDGPYGSYNEQFF.

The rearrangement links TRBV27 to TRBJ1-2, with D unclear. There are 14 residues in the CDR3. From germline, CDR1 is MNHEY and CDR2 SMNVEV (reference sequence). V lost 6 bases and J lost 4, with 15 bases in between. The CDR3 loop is CASSRRSAGYGYTF. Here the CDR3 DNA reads TGTGCCAGCAGCCGACGAAGTGCGGGCTATGGCTACACCTTC.

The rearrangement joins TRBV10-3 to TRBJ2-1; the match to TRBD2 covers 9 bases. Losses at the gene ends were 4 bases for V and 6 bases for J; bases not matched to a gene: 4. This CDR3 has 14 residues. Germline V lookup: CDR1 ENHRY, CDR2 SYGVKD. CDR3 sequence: CAISGGGDVNEQFF. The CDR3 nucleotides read TGTGCCATCAGTGGCGGGGGGGACGTCAATGAGCAGTTCTTC.

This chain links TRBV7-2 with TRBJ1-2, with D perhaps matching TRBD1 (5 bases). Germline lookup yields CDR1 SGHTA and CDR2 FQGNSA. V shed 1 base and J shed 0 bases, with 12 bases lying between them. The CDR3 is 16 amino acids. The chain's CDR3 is CASSLVSGPSNYGYTF. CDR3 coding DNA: TGTGCCAGCAGCTTAGTGTCAGGGCCTTCTAACTATGGCTACACCTTC.

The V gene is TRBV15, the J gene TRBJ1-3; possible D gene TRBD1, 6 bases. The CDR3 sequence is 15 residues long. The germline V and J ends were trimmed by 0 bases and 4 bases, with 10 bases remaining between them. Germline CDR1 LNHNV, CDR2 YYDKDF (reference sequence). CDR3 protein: CATSRDRGGGNTIYF. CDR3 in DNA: TGTGCCACCAGCAGAGATCGGGGGGGCGGAAACACCATATATTTT.

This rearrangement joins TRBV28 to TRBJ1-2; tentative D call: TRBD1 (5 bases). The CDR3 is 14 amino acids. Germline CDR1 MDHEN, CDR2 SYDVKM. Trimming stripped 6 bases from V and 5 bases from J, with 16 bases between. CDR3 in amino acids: CASRVPGRGYGYTF. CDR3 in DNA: TGTGCCAGCAGAGTTCCGGGACGAGGGTATGGCTACACCTTC.

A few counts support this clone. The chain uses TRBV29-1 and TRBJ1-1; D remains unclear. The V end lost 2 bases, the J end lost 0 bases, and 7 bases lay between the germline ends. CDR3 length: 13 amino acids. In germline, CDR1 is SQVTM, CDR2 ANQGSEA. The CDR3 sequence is CSVERPMNTEAFF. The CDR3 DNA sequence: TGCAGCGTTGAAAGGCCCATGAACACTGAAGCTTTCTTT. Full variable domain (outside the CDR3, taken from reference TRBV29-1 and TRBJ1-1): SAVISQKPSRDICQRGTSLTIQCQVDSQVTMMFWYRQQPGQSLTLIATANQGSEATYESGFVIDKFPISRPNLTFSTLTVSNMSPEDSSIYLCSVERPMNTEAFFGQGTRLTVV.

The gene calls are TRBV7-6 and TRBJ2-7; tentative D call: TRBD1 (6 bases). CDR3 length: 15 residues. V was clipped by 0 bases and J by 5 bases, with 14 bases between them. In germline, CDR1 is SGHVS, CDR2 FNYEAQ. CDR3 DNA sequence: TGTGCCAGCAGCTTAGCATCAGGGGCGGTCCACGAGCAGTACTTC. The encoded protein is CASSLASGAVHEQYF.

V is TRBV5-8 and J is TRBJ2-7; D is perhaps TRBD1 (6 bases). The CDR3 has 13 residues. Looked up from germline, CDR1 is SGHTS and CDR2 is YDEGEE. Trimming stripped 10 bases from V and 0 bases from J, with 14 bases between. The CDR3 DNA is TGTGCCTCCAGGGGCAGAAGCTCCTACGAGCAGTACTTC. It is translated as CASRGRSSYEQYF.

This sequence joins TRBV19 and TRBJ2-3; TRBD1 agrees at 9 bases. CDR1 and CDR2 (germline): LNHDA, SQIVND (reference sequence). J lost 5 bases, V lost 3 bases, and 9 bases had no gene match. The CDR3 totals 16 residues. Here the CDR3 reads CASSIPGQGRVDTQYF. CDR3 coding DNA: TGTGCCAGTAGTATCCCGGGACAGGGTCGGGTAGATACGCAGTATTTT.

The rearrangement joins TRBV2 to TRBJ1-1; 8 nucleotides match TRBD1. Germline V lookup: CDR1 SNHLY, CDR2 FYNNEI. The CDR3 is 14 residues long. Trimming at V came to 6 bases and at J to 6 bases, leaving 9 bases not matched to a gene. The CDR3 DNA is TGTGCCAGCAGCTTGCGGACAGGGATCCCTGAAGCTTTCTTT. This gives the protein CASSLRTGIPEAFF.

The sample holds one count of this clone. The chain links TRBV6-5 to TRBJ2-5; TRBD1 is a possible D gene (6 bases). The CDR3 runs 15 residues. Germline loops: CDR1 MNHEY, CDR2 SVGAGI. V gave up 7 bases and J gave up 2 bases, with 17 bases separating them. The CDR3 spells CASKRTMGTQETQYF. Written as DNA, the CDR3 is TGTGCCAGCAAGCGCACCATGGGGACACAAGAGACCCAGTACTTC.

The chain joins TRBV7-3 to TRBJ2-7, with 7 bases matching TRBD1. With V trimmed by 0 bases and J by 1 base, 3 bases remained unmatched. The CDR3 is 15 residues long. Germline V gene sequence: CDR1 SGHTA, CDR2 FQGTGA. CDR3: CASSLTGGQSYEQYF. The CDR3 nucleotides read TGTGCCAGCAGCTTAACAGGGGGACAGTCCTACGAGCAGTACTTC.

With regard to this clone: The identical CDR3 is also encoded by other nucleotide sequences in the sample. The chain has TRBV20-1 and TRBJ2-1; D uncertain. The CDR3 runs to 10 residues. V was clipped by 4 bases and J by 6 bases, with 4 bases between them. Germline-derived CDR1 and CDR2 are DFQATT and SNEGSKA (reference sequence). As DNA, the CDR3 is TGCAGTGCTATTTCCAATGAGCAGTTCTTC. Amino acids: CSAISNEQFF.

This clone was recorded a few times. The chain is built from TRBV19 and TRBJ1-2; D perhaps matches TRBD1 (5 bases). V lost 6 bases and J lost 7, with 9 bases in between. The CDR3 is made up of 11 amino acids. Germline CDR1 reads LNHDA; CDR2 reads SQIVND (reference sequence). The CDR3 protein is CASSERGGYTF. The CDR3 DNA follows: TGTGCCAGTAGCGAGAGGGGTGGCTACACCTTC.

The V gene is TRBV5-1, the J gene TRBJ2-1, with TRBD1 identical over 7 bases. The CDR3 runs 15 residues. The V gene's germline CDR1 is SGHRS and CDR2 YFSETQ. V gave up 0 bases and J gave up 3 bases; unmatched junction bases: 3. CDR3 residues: CASSLAGGNYNEQFF. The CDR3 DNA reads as TGCGCCAGCAGCTTGGCAGGGGGTAACTACAATGAGCAGTTCTTC.